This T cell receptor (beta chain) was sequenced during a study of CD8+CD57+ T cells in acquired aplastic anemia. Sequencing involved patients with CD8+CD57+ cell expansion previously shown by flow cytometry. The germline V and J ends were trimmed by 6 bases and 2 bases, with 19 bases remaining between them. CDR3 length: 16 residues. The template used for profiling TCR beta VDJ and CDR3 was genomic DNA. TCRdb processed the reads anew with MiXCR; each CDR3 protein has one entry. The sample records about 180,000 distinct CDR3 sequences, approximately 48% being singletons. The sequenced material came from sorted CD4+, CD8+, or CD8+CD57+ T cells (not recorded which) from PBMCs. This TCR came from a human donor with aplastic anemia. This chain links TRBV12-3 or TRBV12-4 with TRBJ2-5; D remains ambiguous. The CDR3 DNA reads TGTGCCAGCAGCCTGCCTGGCGGTAGCAGTCAAGAGACCCAGTACTTC. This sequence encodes CASSLPGGSSQETQYF.